This T cell receptor (beta chain) emerged from a study of cytotoxic CD8 clonotypes in ibrutinib-treated CLL (dated by TCRdb to the early 2020s). Some background on the complete study: The cohort was composed of about 10 relapsed/refractory and fewer than 16 treatment-naive patients; IGHV unmutated status was identified in approximately 17 patients. Responses were partial in approximately 24 patients and complete in 2; after median 68 months follow-up, approximately 15 stayed in remission and around 12 progressed. Response samples were taken after a median of 12 months on treatment, ranging from roughly 6 to 36 months. On average, each sample yielded about 250,000 productive templates and over 90,000 productive rearrangements. Of the roughly 90 participants in the trial, about 25 had longitudinal samples available. Cryopreserved peripheral blood mononuclear cells were obtained before treatment, at response, and at either sustained remission or disease progression. What the work shows at the level of the full study, not this receptor alone: Baseline clonality was found to be higher than that of age-matched healthy donors and was strongly correlated with circulating CD8+ T-cell counts. Clonality increased at ibrutinib response, stayed stable in sustained remission, and fell back toward baseline at progression. Public clonotypes were found to be uncommon and were observed to contract or remain stable during treatment; the increase in clonality was shown to reflect expansion of private clonotypes at ibrutinib response. Lymph node repertoires were not examined, and the timing of sampling was not matched between patients in sustained remission and those whose disease progressed.

Including cysteine and phenylalanine, the CDR3 has 16 amino acids. Only the CDR3 part of the read is kept: 48 bases, read in frame from the first base. As encoded in the germline V gene (reference sequence), CDR1 is LNHDA while CDR2 is SQIVND. From V the trimming removes 6 bases and from J it removes 1 base, while the gene matches leave 9 bases of the junction unaccounted for. For TCR beta library preparation, approximately 1.8 micrograms of genomic DNA was extracted from cryopreserved PBMCs. Longitudinal blood samples from CLL patients on ibrutinib monotherapy were analyzed using high-throughput TCR beta sequencing. Patients were enrolled in a phase 2 open-label single-center ibrutinib monotherapy trial. A MiSeq instrument was used for deep resolution sequencing, which targeted depths ranging from 1 in 1 million up to 1 in 200,000 T cells, with coverage averaging 10x for each clonotype. The immunoSEQ hsTCRB Kit was used to generate TCR beta libraries. Per the source publication's procedure: ImmunoSEQ Data Assistant and ImmunoSEQ Analyzer were used for data analysis, and V, D and J genes were assigned according to IMGT definitions. Clonality, with values ranging from 0 to 1, was calculated as one minus the normalized Shannon entropy of productive rearrangement frequencies. Only overrepresented clonotypes making up at least 0.05% of each patient's repertoire were included in the public clonotype analysis. Some 14 age-matched healthy donor repertoires from immuneACCESS served as clonality controls. What TCRdb holds here is the immuneACCESS table cut down to in-frame rearrangements. Part of the clones is not present; checked against another copy, under half of the missing clones reflect an unresolved V gene, and the others are unexplained. V, J and clone size were drawn from that table, and D and trimming were deduced from the DNA. This sample lists 15,000 to 20,000 clones; approximately 81% were detected once. Of the sample, about 17% is held by the ten largest clones.

Note on this clone: What this receptor recognizes is not known. No clone much larger than this one lies a single base away; base qualities are absent.

The receptor was derived from a human donor with chronic lymphocytic leukemia. The rearranged chain carries TRBV19 and TRBJ2-7; 10 bases in the middle match TRBD2. The sample here was PBMCs, taken before ibrutinib treatment. The CDR3 reads CASSNGLADYSYEQYF. The DNA sequence is TGTGCCAGTAGCAATGGACTAGCGGACTATTCCTACGAGCAGTACTTC.